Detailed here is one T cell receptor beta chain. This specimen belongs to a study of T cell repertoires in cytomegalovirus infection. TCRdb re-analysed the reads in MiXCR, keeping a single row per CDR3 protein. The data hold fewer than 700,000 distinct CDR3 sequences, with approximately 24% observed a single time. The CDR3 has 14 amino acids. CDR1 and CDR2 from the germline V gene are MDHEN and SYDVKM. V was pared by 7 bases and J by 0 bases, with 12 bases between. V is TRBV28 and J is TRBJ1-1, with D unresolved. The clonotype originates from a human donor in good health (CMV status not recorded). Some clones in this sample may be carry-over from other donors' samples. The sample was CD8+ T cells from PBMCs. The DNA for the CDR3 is TGTGCCAGCAACCTGGACCTCGTGAACACTGAAGCTTTCTTT. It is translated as CASNLDLVNTEAFF.